This entry lists 11 T cell receptor beta chains sequenced from one sample in a study of cytomegalovirus exposure and HLA in healthy donors. Use of 60 Vbeta and 13 Jbeta primers characterized the PCR. Only in-frame clones appear in the TCRdb table, and some are missing; sequencing was by immunoSEQ multiplex PCR. The sample lists 150,000 to 200,000 clones, approximately 82% seen once, with 5% to 7.5% in the top ten. Sequenced material: PBMCs. These receptors all come from a man between 50 and 59 years old in good health and CMV-seropositive.

The rearrangement joins TRBV7-9 to TRBJ2-7, with 9 bases lining up with TRBD1. V trimming: 4 bases; J trimming: 5 bases; junction bases outside the gene matches: 6. Germline loops: CDR1 SEHNR, CDR2 FQNEAQ (reference sequence). The CDR3 loop spans 14 amino acids. CDR3 bases: TGTGCCAGCAGCTCGGGACAGGGTGTCCACGAGCAGTACTTC. It codes for CASSSGQGVHEQYF.

The chain recombines TRBV15 with TRBJ1-4; the D is unclear. In germline, CDR1 is LNHNV, CDR2 YYDKDF (reference sequence). This CDR3 contains 16 residues. Trimming removed 1 base at V and 0 bases at J, with 9 bases between. The CDR3 loop reads CATSRGTMATNEKLFF. In DNA form, the CDR3 reads TGTGCCACCAGCAGAGGGACTATGGCAACTAATGAAAAACTGTTTTTT. Variable domain in full (rest from reference TRBV15 and TRBJ1-4): DAMVIQNPRYQVTQFGKPVTLSCSQTLNHNVMYWYQQKSSQAPKLLFHYYDKDFNNEADTPDNFQSRRPNTSFCFLDIRSPGLGDTAMYLCATSRGTMATNEKLFFGSGTQLSVL.

This clone was seen more than once but under ten times. This chain connects TRBV5-6 to TRBJ2-6, with D perhaps matching TRBD1 (6 bases). The germline CDR1 and CDR2 sequences are SGHDT and YYEEEE. V lost 3 bases, J lost 2 bases, and 9 bases lay in between. This CDR3 has 15 amino acids. CDR3 sequence (DNA): TGTGCCAGCAGCTCTACAGGGCCTGGGGCCAACGTCCTGACTTTC. Its protein is CASSSTGPGANVLTF. Full variable domain (missing parts from reference TRBV5-6 and TRBJ2-6): DAGVTQSPTHLIKTRGQQVTLRCSPKSGHDTVSWYQQALGQGPQFIFQYYEEEERQRGNFPDRFSGHQFPNYSSELNVNALLLGDSALYLCASSSTGPGANVLTFGAGSRLTVL.

This clone was seen only once. The chain uses TRBV19 and TRBJ1-2; a possible D gene is TRBD1 (6 bases). Per germline, CDR1 LNHDA and CDR2 SQIVND (reference sequence). CDR3 length: 15 residues. The CDR3 region is CAVRDTSFIAGGYTF. The CDR3 DNA reads as TGTGCGGTACGGGACACGTCGTTTATAGCGGGGGGCTACACCTTC.

This chain links TRBV5-6 with TRBJ2-3, with 11 bases matching TRBD2. Germline lookup yields CDR1 SGHDT and CDR2 YYEEEE. V lost 0 bases, J lost 6 bases, and 3 bases stayed unmatched. The CDR3 length is 15 residues. The CDR3 sequence: CASSLATSGTDTQYF. CDR3 DNA: TGTGCCAGCAGCTTGGCGACTAGCGGGACTGATACGCAGTATTTT.

This chain connects TRBV4-1 to TRBJ1-6; no firm D call. V lost 1 base and J 9 bases, leaving 13 bases between the germline ends. This CDR3 contains 15 residues. Germline CDR1 and CDR2: MGHRA and YSYEKL. The CDR3: CASSQGEIGSSPLHF. The CDR3 DNA sequence: TGCGCCAGCAGCCAAGGGGAGATTGGCTCTTCACCCCTCCACTTT.

The genes are TRBV7-8 and TRBJ1-4, with TRBD1 matching over 7 bases. The ends lost 6 bases at V and 6 bases at J; junction bases unmatched: 7. Germline CDR1 and CDR2: SGHVS and FQNEAQ. The CDR3 consists of 14 residues. The CDR3 region is CASRSQGVDEKLFF. The CDR3, as DNA: TGTGCCAGCAGATCCCAGGGGGTGGATGAAAAACTGTTTTTT.

The genes are TRBV7-9 and TRBJ2-5; D is unresolved. The J call may be wrong; the DNA end is better matched by TRBJ2-7. This CDR3 spans 12 amino acids. Germline CDR1 and CDR2: SEHNR and FQNEAQ (reference sequence). CDR3 bases: TGTGCCAGCAGCTTAGTGTCCTACGAGCAGTACTTC. Translation gives CASSLVSYEQYF.

The rearrangement joins TRBV9 to TRBJ2-3; TRBD2 matches at 11 bases. The junction had 14 bases not matched to a gene; V was cut back by 0 bases and J by 5 bases. The germline V gene encodes CDR1 SGDLS and CDR2 YYNGEE. The CDR3 sequence is 19 residues long. The CDR3, as DNA: TGTGCCAGCAGCGTAGGGGGTAGCGGGAGGGCCGGTTTCCTAGATACGCAGTATTTT. Its translation is CASSVGGSGRAGFLDTQYF. Based on the CDR3 plus reference TRBV9 and TRBJ2-3, the full variable domain is DSGVTQTPKHLITATGQRVTLRCSPRSGDLSVYWYQQSLDQGLQFLIQYYNGEERAKGNILERFSAQQFPDLHSELNLSSLELGDSALYFCASSVGGSGRAGFLDTQYFGPGTRLTVL.

Only a few counts were recorded for this clone. V usage is TRBV19 and J usage is TRBJ2-3; 8 bases are a match to TRBD2. With 6 bases clipped from V and 2 bases from J, the junction kept 4 bases outside the gene matches. Per the germline V gene, CDR1 is LNHDA and CDR2 is SQIVND (reference sequence). This CDR3 is built from 14 residues. Here the CDR3 reads CASSKLAVTDTQYF. CDR3 DNA sequence: TGTGCCAGTAGCAAACTAGCGGTCACAGATACGCAGTATTTT.

This chain connects TRBV19 to TRBJ2-1; maybe TRBD1 (6 bases). Germline V gene sequence: CDR1 LNHDA, CDR2 SQIVND (reference sequence). V was trimmed by 0 bases and J by 2 bases, leaving 14 bases between them. This CDR3 region has 17 residues. CDR3 region: CASSIDQLQGPYNEQFF. CDR3 coding DNA: TGTGCCAGTAGTATAGATCAACTACAGGGTCCCTACAATGAGCAGTTCTTC.